This TCR beta chain emerged from a study of cytomegalovirus exposure and HLA in healthy donors. Overall study findings and caveats: An analysis that was carried out later associated about 17,000 TCR beta sequences with HLA alleles at 0.05 false discovery rate. While the bulk of TCR sequences proved rare, some public TCRs turned up in many donors. Specific recognition of CMV antigens was confirmed in vitro for a few chains (all CMV-associated).

The study did not record CMV serostatus for this donor. Primers included in the PCR were 60 Vbeta and 13 Jbeta primers. Measured with immunoSEQ multiplex PCR; TCRdb has only the in-frame clones, and not every one. The data hold about 140,000 clones, with 80% observed a single time. Worth noting for this clone: As yet, its antigen is unknown.

CDR3 length: 15 amino acids. The germline CDR1 and CDR2 sequences are MNHEY and SVGAGI. The trim removed 5 bases at V and 7 bases at J, leaving 8 bases unmatched. The genes are TRBV6-5 and TRBJ2-1; 10 bases fit TRBD1. The material sequenced was PBMCs. This TCR derives from a man aged 25 to 40 in good health. Written as DNA, the CDR3 is TGTGCCAGCAGTCCACTCGGGACAGGGGTGAATGAGCAGTTCTTC. The encoded protein is CASSPLGTGVNEQFF.